These T cell receptor beta chains were read from a single sample in a study of T cell responses to AZD1222 COVID-19 vaccine. Sequenced by immunoSEQ multiplex PCR; TCRdb stores in-frame clones only, minus some. The table shows more than 95,000 clones, with more than 65% occurring only once. Sequenced here: peripheral blood, sampled 28 days after the second AZD1222 dose. Receptors were obtained from an adult who received the AZD1222 COVID-19 vaccine. CDR3s include the opening cysteine and the closing phenylalanine or tryptophan. Fields, in order: CDR3 length, clone size, J gene, D gene, V gene, CDR3 protein, CDR3 DNA. The D gene is left open where the match is weak. Clone size is not always given. Where it is, it says once, few, many or a class for expanded clones.

len: 16; abundance: NA; j_gene: TRBJ2-2; d_gene: NA; v_gene: TRBV7-9; CDR3aa: CASKEAPGPNTGELFF; CDR3nt: TGTGCCAGCAAGGAAGCTCCGGGGCCAAACACCGGGGAGCTGTTTTTT
len: 13; abundance: NA; j_gene: TRBJ1-5; d_gene: NA; v_gene: TRBV19; CDR3aa: CASSIAENQPQHF; CDR3nt: TGTGCCAGTAGTATCGCAGAAAATCAGCCCCAGCATTTT
len: 15; abundance: NA; j_gene: TRBJ2-7; d_gene: NA; v_gene: TRBV10-3; CDR3aa: CATEPGADTTYEQYF; CDR3nt: TGTGCCACCGAACCCGGGGCAGATACTACCTACGAGCAGTACTTC
len: 15; abundance: NA; j_gene: TRBJ2-7; d_gene: TRBD1; v_gene: TRBV6-5; CDR3aa: CASSRPGQASYEQYF; CDR3nt: TGTGCCAGCAGCCGCCCGGGACAGGCTTCGTACGAGCAGTACTTC
len: 14; abundance: NA; j_gene: TRBJ1-2; d_gene: TRBD1; v_gene: TRBV6-5; CDR3aa: CASSPTGEAGGYTF; CDR3nt: TGTGCCAGCAGCCCAACAGGGGAGGCCGGTGGCTACACCTTC
len: 13; abundance: NA; j_gene: TRBJ1-5; d_gene: TRBD1; v_gene: TRBV10-1; CDR3aa: CASSPTGVQPQHF; CDR3nt: TGCGCCAGCAGTCCGACAGGGGTTCAGCCCCAGCATTTT
len: 13; abundance: NA; j_gene: TRBJ2-3; d_gene: TRBD2; v_gene: TRBV18; CDR3aa: CASSPSGADTQYF; CDR3nt: TGTGCCAGCTCGCCTAGCGGAGCAGATACGCAGTATTTT
len: 15; abundance: NA; j_gene: TRBJ2-2; d_gene: TRBD2; v_gene: TRBV9; CDR3aa: CASSVGGGNTGELFF; CDR3nt: TGTGCCAGCAGCGTAGGCGGGGGGAACACCGGGGAGCTGTTTTTT
len: 15; abundance: NA; j_gene: TRBJ1-1; d_gene: NA; v_gene: TRBV5-1; CDR3aa: CASSSPLGLNTEAFF; CDR3nt: TGCGCCAGCAGCTCCCCGTTAGGTTTGAACACTGAAGCTTTCTTT
len: 20; abundance: NA; j_gene: TRBJ1-5; d_gene: TRBD1; v_gene: TRBV10-1; CDR3aa: CASTKRDRGPYLYSNQPQHF; CDR3nt: TGCGCCAGCACCAAGCGGGACAGGGGGCCCTACTTATATAGCAATCAGCCCCAGCATTTT
len: 12; abundance: NA; j_gene: TRBJ2-1; d_gene: NA; v_gene: TRBV7-2; CDR3aa: CASTAWGNEQFF; CDR3nt: TGTGCCAGCACCGCTTGGGGGAATGAGCAGTTCTTC
len: 12; abundance: NA; j_gene: TRBJ2-1; d_gene: NA; v_gene: TRBV5-5; CDR3aa: CASIQSNNEQFF; CDR3nt: TGTGCCAGCATCCAGAGTAACAATGAGCAGTTCTTC
len: 15; abundance: NA; j_gene: TRBJ2-6; d_gene: TRBD1; v_gene: TRBV18; CDR3aa: CASSRDRAGANVLTF; CDR3nt: TGTGCCAGCTCACGAGACAGGGCCGGGGCCAACGTCCTGACTTTC
len: 16; abundance: NA; j_gene: TRBJ1-4; d_gene: TRBD1; v_gene: TRBV27; CDR3aa: CASSLLGTGTNEKLFF; CDR3nt: TGTGCCAGCAGTTTACTAGGGACAGGGACTAATGAAAAACTGTTTTTT
len: 14; abundance: NA; j_gene: TRBJ2-5; d_gene: TRBD1; v_gene: TRBV28; CDR3aa: CASISGQGSETQYF; CDR3nt: TGTGCCAGCATTTCAGGACAGGGCTCCGAGACCCAGTACTTC
len: 15; abundance: once; j_gene: TRBJ2-5; d_gene: TRBD2; v_gene: TRBV11-3; CDR3aa: CASSPGGGGKETQYF; CDR3nt: TGTGCCAGCAGCCCCGGGGGGGGAGGGAAAGAGACCCAGTACTTC
len: 17; abundance: NA; j_gene: TRBJ1-6; d_gene: NA; v_gene: TRBV4-3; CDR3aa: CASSQVAGTNNNSPLHF; CDR3nt: TGCGCCAGCAGCCAAGTCGCCGGGACGAATAATAATTCACCCCTCCACTTT
len: 16; abundance: NA; j_gene: TRBJ2-2; d_gene: NA; v_gene: TRBV7-8; CDR3aa: CASSTSGTYYTGELFF; CDR3nt: TGTGCCAGCAGCACTTCCGGGACATACTACACCGGGGAGCTGTTTTTT
len: 11; abundance: once; j_gene: TRBJ1-1; d_gene: NA; v_gene: TRBV2; CDR3aa: CASRSNTEAFF; CDR3nt: TGTGCCAGCAGGTCAAACACTGAAGCTTTCTTT
len: 16; abundance: large; j_gene: TRBJ2-7; d_gene: NA; v_gene: TRBV5-5; CDR3aa: CASSLEDSPLGYEQYF; CDR3nt: TGTGCCAGCAGCTTGGAGGACAGTCCTTTGGGCTACGAGCAGTACTTC
len: 15; abundance: few; j_gene: TRBJ1-1; d_gene: NA; v_gene: TRBV7-2; CDR3aa: CASSLDLGLDTEAFF; CDR3nt: TGTGCCAGCAGCTTAGACCTGGGATTAGACACTGAAGCTTTCTTT
len: 14; abundance: NA; j_gene: TRBJ1-1; d_gene: NA; v_gene: TRBV13; CDR3aa: CASRSARANTEAFF; CDR3nt: TGTGCCAGCAGGTCGGCACGGGCGAACACTGAAGCTTTCTTT
len: 15; abundance: once; j_gene: TRBJ2-1; d_gene: TRBD1; v_gene: TRBV9; CDR3aa: CASSVEGQGFNEQFF; CDR3nt: TGTGCCAGCAGCGTAGAGGGACAGGGGTTCAATGAGCAGTTCTTC
len: 15; abundance: NA; j_gene: TRBJ1-2; d_gene: NA; v_gene: TRBV6-6; CDR3aa: CASSYSTLSPYGYTF; CDR3nt: TGTGCCAGCAGTTACTCGACCCTAAGCCCCTATGGCTACACCTTC
len: 18; abundance: NA; j_gene: TRBJ1-2; d_gene: TRBD1; v_gene: TRBV7-9; CDR3aa: CASSQKRTGDRGVSGYTF; CDR3nt: TGTGCCAGCAGCCAAAAAAGGACCGGGGACAGGGGTGTAAGCGGCTACACCTTC
len: 14; abundance: NA; j_gene: TRBJ1-1; d_gene: NA; v_gene: TRBV5-1; CDR3aa: CASSLAPMNTEAFF; CDR3nt: TGCGCCAGCAGCTTAGCACCGATGAACACTGAAGCTTTCTTT
len: 15; abundance: NA; j_gene: TRBJ2-3; d_gene: NA; v_gene: TRBV5-6; CDR3aa: CASSFDSKFTDTQYF; CDR3nt: TGTGCCAGCAGCTTCGACAGCAAATTCACAGATACGCAGTATTTT
len: 14; abundance: NA; j_gene: TRBJ2-5; d_gene: NA; v_gene: TRBV27; CDR3aa: CASSNRVLEETQYF; CDR3nt: TGTGCCAGCAGTAACAGGGTTCTCGAAGAGACCCAGTACTTC
len: 13; abundance: NA; j_gene: TRBJ1-1; d_gene: NA; v_gene: TRBV6-5; CDR3aa: CASSYSIRVEAFF; CDR3nt: TGTGCCAGCAGTTACTCGATTAGAGTGGAAGCTTTCTTT
len: 14; abundance: NA; j_gene: TRBJ1-1; d_gene: NA; v_gene: TRBV5-1; CDR3aa: CASSLDGGGTEAFF; CDR3nt: TGCGCCAGCAGCTTGGATGGTGGGGGCACTGAAGCTTTCTTT
len: 14; abundance: NA; j_gene: TRBJ1-2; d_gene: NA; v_gene: TRBV3-1/TRBV3-2; CDR3aa: CASSQFGQNYGYTF; CDR3nt: TGTGCCAGCAGCCAGTTCGGGCAGAACTATGGCTACACCTTC
len: 12; abundance: once; j_gene: TRBJ1-6; d_gene: NA; v_gene: TRBV5-6; CDR3aa: CASSGGDSPLHF; CDR3nt: TGTGCCAGCAGTGGAGGGGATTCACCCCTCCACTTT
len: 17; abundance: NA; j_gene: TRBJ1-1; d_gene: NA; v_gene: TRBV28; CDR3aa: CASINFGQSAGNTEAFF; CDR3nt: TGTGCCAGCATCAATTTCGGGCAATCCGCGGGAAACACTGAAGCTTTCTTT
len: 16; abundance: NA; j_gene: TRBJ1-1; d_gene: NA; v_gene: TRBV11-2; CDR3aa: CASSSGGQRAFTEAFF; CDR3nt: TGTGCCAGCAGCTCGGGCGGACAAAGGGCGTTCACTGAAGCTTTCTTT